One T cell receptor beta chain is described in this entry. Trimming stripped 5 bases from V and 2 bases from J, with 12 bases between. Germline lookup yields CDR1 MGHRA and CDR2 YSYEKL. CDR3 length: 14 amino acids. The method was immunoSEQ multiplex PCR; TCRdb's version includes in-frame clones alone and lacks a portion of them. The table lists roughly 180,000 clones, 75% to 90% of them singletons. The data were obtained in a study of blood T cell repertoires in COVID-19. The wider study: Sample material is recorded as cDNA or gDNA derived from T cells, B-cell-depleted T cells, or PBMCs.

The sequence came from a man between 65 and 85 years old with active or convalescent COVID-19. Material for sequencing was peripheral blood. V and J are TRBV4-1 and TRBJ1-1; maybe TRBD1 (6 bases). The CDR3 sequence: CASSYGQLNTEAFF. CDR3 in DNA: TGCGCCAGCAGCTACGGACAGCTAAACACTGAAGCTTTCTTT.